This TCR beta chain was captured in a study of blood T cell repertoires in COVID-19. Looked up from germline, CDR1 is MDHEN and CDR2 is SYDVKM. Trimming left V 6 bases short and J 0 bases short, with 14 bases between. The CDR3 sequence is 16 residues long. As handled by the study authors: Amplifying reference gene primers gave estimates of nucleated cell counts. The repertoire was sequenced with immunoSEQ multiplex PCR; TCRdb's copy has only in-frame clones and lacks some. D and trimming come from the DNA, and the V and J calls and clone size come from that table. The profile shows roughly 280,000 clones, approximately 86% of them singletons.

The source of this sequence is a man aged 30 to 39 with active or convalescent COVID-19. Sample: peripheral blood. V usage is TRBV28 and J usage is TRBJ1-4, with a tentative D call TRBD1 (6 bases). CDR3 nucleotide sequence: TGTGCCAGCAGCCCCCGACAGGTTTCAACTAATGAAAAACTGTTTTTT. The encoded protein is CASSPRQVSTNEKLFF.